The 18 T cell receptor beta chains given below trace back to one sample, sequenced in a study of T cells after posttransplantation cyclophosphamide. The naive gate required viable CD3+CD4+ or CD3+CD8+ cells with CCR7+CD45RA+CD45RO-CD95-CD27+CD28+ phenotype. Sequencing used immunoSEQ multiplex PCR; TCRdb keeps in-frame clones, though not all of them. The sample holds about 10,000 clones, roughly 98% seen once. The sample comprised naive CD4+ T cells sorted from PBMCs. The receptors shown here come from a woman aged 55-75 years in good health, CMV-negative, and a related stem cell transplant donor.

The chain recombines TRBV2 with TRBJ2-3; D might be TRBD1 (7 bases). CDR3 length equals 16 residues. Between the trimmed V and J ends, which lost 7 bases and 4 bases, there was a span of 21 bases. In germline, CDR1 is SNHLY, CDR2 FYNNEI. The CDR3 is CASTLGARGRSDTQYF. The CDR3 DNA is TGTGCCAGCACCCTAGGGGCCAGGGGGAGGTCAGATACGCAGTATTTT.

The rearrangement uses TRBV5-4 and TRBJ2-5, with D possibly matching TRBD1 (6 bases). Between the trimmed V and J ends, which lost 0 bases and 1 base, there was a span of 16 bases. The germline gives CDR1 SGHNT, CDR2 YYREEE (reference sequence). The CDR3 length is 17 residues. The CDR3 DNA reads TGTGCCAGCAGCTTGGGGGTTGGGGGCGGCCTCCAAGAGACCCAGTACTTC. It is translated as CASSLGVGGGLQETQYF.

This chain uses TRBV7-9 with TRBJ2-5, with TRBD2 matching 7 bases. CDR1 is SEHNR and CDR2 is FQNEAQ in the germline V gene (reference sequence). Trimming cost V 5 bases and J 5 bases; bases outside gene matches: 11. The CDR3 length is 15 residues. The CDR3 region has the DNA TGTGCCAGCAGCCGCTCTGGGCTAGCGGAGGAGACCCAGTACTTC. It yields the protein CASSRSGLAEETQYF. Looking up the rest from reference TRBV7-9 and TRBJ2-5 gives the full variable domain: DTGVSQNPRHKITKRGQNVTFRCDPISEHNRLYWYRQTLGQGPEFLTYFQNEAQLEKSRLLSDRFSAERPKGSFSTLEIQRTEQGDSAMYLCASSRSGLAEETQYFGPGTRLLVL.

The chain has TRBV7-2 and TRBJ2-2; no reliable D call. This CDR3 has 12 amino acids. Germline loops: CDR1 SGHTA, CDR2 FQGNSA. Trimming shortened V by 4 bases and J by 13 bases, and 13 bases separated the two germline ends. The CDR3 region has the DNA TGTGCCAGCAGCTCAACCATGGGCTGGCTGTTTTTT. Translated, it gives CASSSTMGWLFF.

The chain uses TRBV20-1 and TRBJ2-1; the D is unclear. V was pared by 5 bases and J by 7 bases, with 6 bases between. Per the germline V gene, CDR1 is DFQATT and CDR2 is SNEGSKA (reference sequence). The CDR3 consists of 10 residues. CDR3 DNA: TGCAGTGCTTACAAGAATGAGCAGTTCTTC. Its protein is CSAYKNEQFF.

CDR3 nucleotide sequence: TGTGCCAGTAGTATAAAGCGGGGCACTGAAGCTTTCTTT. The encoded protein is CASSIKRGTEAFF. The rearrangement uses TRBV19 and TRBJ1-1, with D unresolved. This CDR3 region has 13 residues. V was shortened by 2 bases and J by 4 bases, with 8 bases between the two germline ends. CDR1 and CDR2 from the germline V gene are LNHDA and SQIVND (reference sequence).

The V call is TRBV9, the J call TRBJ2-2; D is perhaps TRBD2 (6 bases). Germline CDR1 reads SGDLS; CDR2 reads YYNGEE. Trimming pared 0 bases from V and 2 bases from J, leaving 11 bases between. CDR3 length: 16 residues. The CDR3 DNA follows: TGTGCCAGCAGCGTAGATGGAGGACTAAACACCGGGGAGCTGTTTTTT. Amino acids: CASSVDGGLNTGELFF.

This clone was picked up one time. V is TRBV7-2 and J is TRBJ2-6, with TRBD1 as a possible D gene (6 bases). Germline CDR1 reads SGHTA; CDR2 reads FQGNSA. This CDR3 is 15 amino acids long. Trimming left V 8 bases short and J 4 bases short, with 15 bases between. CDR3 DNA sequence: TGTGCCAGCCCCTATTACAGGGTCGGGGCCAACGTCCTGACTTTC. Amino acid sequence: CASPYYRVGANVLTF.

This clone has a single count. The chain combines TRBV7-2 with TRBJ2-7; 9 bases match TRBD1. The ends lost 4 bases at V and 10 bases at J; junction bases unmatched: 14. Germline V gene lookup returns CDR1 SGHTA and CDR2 FQGNSA. This CDR3 is 15 amino acids long. The chain's CDR3 is CASSSNRGPHDRQYF. The CDR3 nucleotides read TGTGCCAGCAGCTCAAACAGGGGGCCCCATGATCGTCAGTACTTC.

The V call is TRBV9, the J call TRBJ2-3, with 9 positions matching TRBD2. V was pared by 4 bases and J by 1 base, with 7 bases of the junction left unmatched. This CDR3 is built from 16 residues. From germline, CDR1 is SGDLS and CDR2 YYNGEE. This CDR3 reads CASSSTLAGGTDTQYF. As DNA, the CDR3 is TGTGCCAGCAGCTCCACCTTAGCGGGAGGCACAGATACGCAGTATTTT.

This clone came up once. This chain joins TRBV11-3 and TRBJ2-2; the D gene is possibly TRBD2 (6 bases). The CDR3 runs 15 residues. V was trimmed by 3 bases and J by 5 bases, leaving 13 bases between them. From germline, CDR1 is SGHNT and CDR2 YENEEA. The DNA of the CDR3 is TGTGCCAGCAGCTTGGGAGGTTCGCGGACCGGGGAGCTGTTTTTT. Translating gives CASSLGGSRTGELFF.

The chain combines TRBV4-3 with TRBJ2-1; 7 nucleotides match TRBD2. J gave up 2 bases and V 2 bases, and 6 bases lay outside the gene matches. Germline CDR1 and CDR2: LGHNA and YSLEER. The CDR3 has 16 amino acids. The CDR3, as DNA: TGCGCCAGCAGCCAAAGTACGGGACTAACCTACAATGAGCAGTTCTTC. It specifies CASSQSTGLTYNEQFF.

This sequence joins TRBV7-6 and TRBJ2-5, with D possibly being TRBD1 (8 bases). This CDR3 spans 13 amino acids. Trimming left V 5 bases short and J 5 bases short, with 12 bases between. Per the germline V gene, CDR1 is SGHVS and CDR2 is FNYEAQ. The CDR3 DNA reads TGTGCCAGCAGCCCACAGGGGGGGGAGACCCAGTACTTC. Protein: CASSPQGGETQYF.

V gene TRBV5-1 combines with J gene TRBJ2-6, with unresolved D. The ends were cut back, 4 bases at V and 3 bases at J, with 14 bases in the middle. CDR1 and CDR2 (germline): SGHRS, YFSETQ. The CDR3 has 16 amino acids. The CDR3 loop reads CASSVGGLGGANVLTF. CDR3 sequence (DNA): TGCGCCAGCAGCGTGGGTGGGCTTGGTGGGGCCAACGTCCTGACTTTC. Filled out from reference TRBV5-1 and TRBJ2-6, the complete variable domain reads KAGVTQTPRYLIKTRGQQVTLSCSPISGHRSVSWYQQTPGQGLQFLFEYFSETQRNKGNFPGRFSGRQFSNSRSEMNVSTLELGDSALYLCASSVGGLGGANVLTFGAGSRLTVL.

The genes are TRBV7-8 and TRBJ1-3, with 9 bases fitting TRBD1. Germline V gives CDR1 SGHVS, CDR2 FQNEAQ. V dropped 5 bases and J dropped 4; count of bases not matched to a gene: 6. There are 15 residues in the CDR3. The CDR3 DNA follows: TGTGCCAGCAGCCCGCGGACAGGGGCCGGAAACACCATATATTTT. Residues: CASSPRTGAGNTIYF.

This chain uses TRBV9 with TRBJ2-3; D call uncertain. Deletions cut 0 bases from V and 10 bases from J, with 12 bases between. The CDR3 loop spans 13 amino acids. Germline-derived CDR1 and CDR2 are SGDLS and YYNGEE. CDR3 nucleotides: TGTGCCAGCAGCGTAGTCCCCCGATCGGCGCAGTATTTT. This codes for CASSVVPRSAQYF. The full variable domain, completed using reference TRBV9 and TRBJ2-3, is DSGVTQTPKHLITATGQRVTLRCSPRSGDLSVYWYQQSLDQGLQFLIQYYNGEERAKGNILERFSAQQFPDLHSELNLSSLELGDSALYFCASSVVPRSAQYFGPGTRLTVL.

This sequence joins TRBV10-3 and TRBJ1-1; TRBD1 aligns across 10 bases. The CDR3 sequence is 16 residues long. CDR1 is ENHRY, CDR2 SYGVKD, per germline. The ends lost 4 bases at V and 1 base at J; junction bases unmatched: 6. The CDR3 coding sequence is TGTGCCATCAGTGGAGGGGACAGGGGTTCGAACACTGAAGCTTTCTTT. Encoded protein: CAISGGDRGSNTEAFF.

The chain is built from TRBV7-2 and TRBJ1-4, with D possibly matching TRBD1 (6 bases). The CDR3 has 13 residues. The germline CDR1 and CDR2 sequences are SGHTA and FQGNSA. The ends were cut back, 4 bases at V and 8 bases at J, with 11 bases in the middle. The CDR3 nucleotides read TGTGCCAGCAGCTCCGGGACAACGGAAAAACTGTTTTTT. It encodes CASSSGTTEKLFF.